The 2 T cell receptor beta chains presented below share a single source sample, sequenced in a study of OX40 agonist ivuxolimab in advanced cancers. Using immunoSEQ multiplex PCR, the repertoire was profiled, and TCRdb retains in-frame clones only, with some absent. The profile covers about 55,000 clones, with about 88% appearing a single time and roughly an eighth taken by the ten largest. This sample comprised CD4+ or CD8+ T cells sorted from blood, obtained in a trial of the OX40 agonist ivuxolimab. Receptors were obtained from an adult with an advanced solid tumor such as melanoma, head and neck, liver or kidney cancer.

V gene TRBV11-2 combines with J gene TRBJ1-3, with a weak D call TRBD1 (6 bases). V dropped 2 bases and J dropped 7 bases, with 15 bases sitting between them. Germline CDR1 reads SGHAT; CDR2 reads FQNNGV. The CDR3 runs to 15 residues. CDR3 region: CASSLRGVEGNTIYF. Written as DNA, the CDR3 is TGTGCCAGCAGCTTAAGGGGGGTCGAGGGGAACACCATATATTTT.

The rearrangement joins TRBV7-8 to TRBJ2-1; 13 bases align to TRBD2. J gave up 8 bases and V 1 base, and 2 bases lay outside the gene matches. This CDR3 is built from 15 residues. CDR1 SGHVS and CDR2 FQNEAQ come from the germline V gene. In nucleotides, the CDR3 is TGTGCCAGCAGCTTAGGGACTAGCGGGAGTGATGAGCAGTTCTTC. Its translation: CASSLGTSGSDEQFF.